These 8 T cell receptor beta chains originate from one sample sequenced in a study of blood T cell repertoires in COVID-19. Clones were read by immunoSEQ multiplex PCR, and TCRdb kept only the in-frame ones, dropping some. The sample records roughly 270,000 clones, 85% being singletons. Sequencing was done on a sample of PBMCs or T cells enriched from blood (not recorded which). Source of these receptors: a woman in her forties or fifties who had recovered from COVID-19.

V usage is TRBV10-1 and J usage is TRBJ2-3, with D possibly matching TRBD1 (5 bases). The germline CDR1 and CDR2 sequences are WNHNN and SYGVQD (reference sequence). The CDR3 has 15 residues. V was shortened by 3 bases and J by 2 bases, with 12 bases between the two germline ends. The chain's CDR3 is CASSEGVVPTDTQYF. CDR3 nucleotide sequence: TGCGCCAGCAGTGAAGGGGTGGTGCCCACAGATACGCAGTATTTT.

The genes are TRBV12-3 or TRBV12-4 and TRBJ2-5, with 8 bases identical to TRBD2. V was pared by 6 bases and J by 5 bases, with 5 bases of the junction left unmatched. The CDR3 length is 13 residues. CDR3 sequence reads: CASSRSGVETQYF. The CDR3 bases are TGTGCCAGCAGCCGTAGCGGGGTCGAGACCCAGTACTTC.

The chain uses TRBV9 and TRBJ1-6; 8 bases are shared with TRBD1. This CDR3 contains 13 residues. The V and J ends lost 4 bases and 11 bases, in that order; junction bases with no gene match: 5. CDR1 and CDR2 from the germline V gene are SGDLS and YYNGEE. CDR3 sequence: CASSTGQGPPLHF. The CDR3, as DNA: TGTGCCAGCAGCACCGGACAGGGCCCACCCCTCCACTTT.

This chain joins TRBV5-1 and TRBJ1-5; maybe TRBD1 (6 bases). This CDR3 region has 15 residues. The germline V and J ends were trimmed by 5 bases and 2 bases, with 14 bases remaining between them. CDR1 is SGHRS and CDR2 is YFSETQ in the germline V gene. The CDR3, as DNA: TGCGCCAGCAGGATGGACAGCGGCCGCAATCAGCCCCAGCATTTT. Translated: CASRMDSGRNQPQHF.

The chain recombines TRBV7-3 with TRBJ2-1, with TRBD2 matching over 7 bases. Trimming took 5 bases from V and 2 from J; bases not matched to a gene: 9. The CDR3 sequence is 16 residues long. The germline V gene encodes CDR1 SGHTA and CDR2 FQGTGA. CDR3 DNA sequence: TGTGCCAGCAGCCCAAGCCGGGGGGAAACCTACAATGAGCAGTTCTTC. As protein: CASSPSRGETYNEQFF.

The chain carries TRBV11-2 and TRBJ1-2; possible D gene TRBD1, 5 bases. Germline CDR1 SGHAT, CDR2 FQNNGV. The CDR3 contains 12 residues. The germline V and J ends were trimmed by 5 bases and 7 bases, with 11 bases remaining between them. The chain's CDR3 is CASSPGVGGYTF. CDR3 bases: TGTGCCAGCAGCCCGGGGGTGGGTGGCTACACCTTC.

The chain carries TRBV5-8 and TRBJ1-1; 9 bases match TRBD1. The germline gives CDR1 SGHTS, CDR2 YDEGEE. V was clipped by 3 bases and J by 1 base; unmatched bases: 4. The CDR3 is 15 amino acids. The CDR3 protein is CASSWTGVGNTEAFF. CDR3 bases: TGTGCCAGCAGCTGGACAGGGGTGGGGAACACTGAAGCTTTCTTT.

The chain combines TRBV7-8 with TRBJ2-5, with 8 bases that match TRBD2. The CDR3 loop spans 16 amino acids. Germline V CDR1 and CDR2: SGHVS, FQNEAQ. After removal of 2 bases from V and 2 bases from J, the junction contained 7 bases not matched to a gene. The CDR3 DNA reads as TGTGCCAGCAGCTTAATTGAACTAGCGGATCAAGAGACCCAGTACTTC. It yields the protein CASSLIELADQETQYF.